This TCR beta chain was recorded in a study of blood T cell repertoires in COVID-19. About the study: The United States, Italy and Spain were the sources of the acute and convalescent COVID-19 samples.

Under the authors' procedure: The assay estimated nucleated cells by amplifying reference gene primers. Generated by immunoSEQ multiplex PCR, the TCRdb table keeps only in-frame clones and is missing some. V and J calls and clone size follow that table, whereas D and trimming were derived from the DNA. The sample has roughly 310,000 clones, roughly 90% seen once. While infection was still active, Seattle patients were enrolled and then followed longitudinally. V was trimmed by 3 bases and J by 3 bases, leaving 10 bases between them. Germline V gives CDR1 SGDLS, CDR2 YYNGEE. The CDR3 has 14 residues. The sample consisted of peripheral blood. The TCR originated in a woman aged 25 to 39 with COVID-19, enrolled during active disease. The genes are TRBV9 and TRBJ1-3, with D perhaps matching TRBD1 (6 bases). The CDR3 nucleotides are TGTGCCAGCAGCGGCAGGGGTGATGGAAACACCATATATTTT. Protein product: CASSGRGDGNTIYF.